This T cell receptor (beta chain) was captured in a study of cytomegalovirus exposure and HLA in healthy donors. Study-wide results and limits: Per published reports, the classifier diagnosed cytomegalovirus status with high specificity and sensitivity.

Germline V gives CDR1 MNHEY, CDR2 SVGAGI. The CDR3 length is 16 residues. The V end lost 0 bases, the J end lost 0 bases, and 11 bases lay between the germline ends. Turning to this clone: Its antigen is still unknown.

Primers for the PCR totalled 60 Vbeta and 13 Jbeta. Method: immunoSEQ multiplex PCR; TCRdb's copy keeps in-frame clones and lacks some. The listing records 55,000 to 80,000 clones. The rearrangement uses TRBV6-5 and TRBJ1-1; D ambiguous. This sequence originates from a man aged 35 to 55 in good health and CMV-seronegative. The sequencing input was PBMCs. The CDR3 coding sequence is TGTGCCAGCAGTTACTCCGGATTGGGCTTGAACACTGAAGCTTTCTTT. Protein product: CASSYSGLGLNTEAFF.